The 8 T cell receptor beta chains below all came from one sample that was sequenced in a study of T cells in Graves' hyperthyroidism and ophthalmopathy. Template material for amplifying TCR beta CDR3 regions consisted of RNA transcripts. An initial round of RT-PCR targeting the TCR CDR3 relied on the HTBI primer set. TCRdb reprocessed the multiplex PCR reads with MiXCR, giving one entry per CDR3 protein. This sample yields approximately 630,000 distinct CDR3 sequences, of which 15% to 20% are seen a single time; 3.8% belongs to the top ten. The source material was blood. These receptors all come from a woman younger than 45 with Graves' hyperthyroidism.

The chain couples TRBV4-3 to TRBJ2-1, with 13 bases identical to TRBD2. V lost 1 base and J lost 8; bases outside the gene matches: 8. The CDR3 spans 17 residues. Per the germline V gene, CDR1 is LGHNA and CDR2 is YSLEER. Written as DNA, the CDR3 is TGCGCCAGCAGCCAAGCCCCGGGACTAGCGGGACTGGATGAGCAGTTCTTC. This sequence encodes CASSQAPGLAGLDEQFF.

The CDR3 sequence: CASSQGPPQYF. The DNA for the CDR3 is TGCGCCAGCAGCCAGGGACCGCCTCAGTACTTC. This sequence joins TRBV4-1 and TRBJ2-5; D assignment may be TRBD1 or TRBD2 (5 bases each). Trimming pared 3 bases from V and 11 bases from J, leaving 10 bases between. Germline V gene data show CDR1 as MGHRA and CDR2 as YSYEKL. CDR3 length: 11 amino acids.

In its sample, this clonotype was seen many times. The chain is built from TRBV12-3 or TRBV12-4 and TRBJ2-5; D ambiguous. The germline V and J ends were trimmed by 6 bases and 2 bases, with 10 bases remaining between them. CDR3 length: 13 residues. The CDR3 nucleotides are TGTGCCAGCAGGACGGGTAGGCAAGAGACCCAGTACTTC. Translation gives CASRTGRQETQYF.

This clonotype showed up just once. Since a much larger clone is just one base distant, this may be a read error. The V call is TRBV28, the J call TRBJ1-1, with a possible D match to TRBD1 (5 bases). Germline V gene data show CDR1 as MDHEN and CDR2 as SYDVKM. The CDR3 runs to 15 residues. CDR3 in DNA: TGTGCCGGCAGTTCAGGGAGTCTTGGGTACACTGAAGCTTTCTTT. Protein: CAGSSGSLGYTEAFF. The variable domain in full, with the rest retrieved from reference TRBV28 and TRBJ1-1, is DVKVTQSSRYLVKRTGEKVFLECVQDMDHENMFWYRQDPGLGLRLIYFSYDVKMKEKGDIPEGYSVSREKKERFSLILESASTNQTSMYLCAGSSGSLGYTEAFFGQGTRLTVV.

The chain couples TRBV29-1 to TRBJ2-3, with D possibly being TRBD2 (6 bases). Looked up from germline, CDR1 is SQVTM and CDR2 is ANQGSEA. Trimming pared 4 bases from V and 12 bases from J, leaving 11 bases between. The CDR3 contains 10 residues. The CDR3 DNA is TGCAGCGTTGGGGAGGAGGGACAGTATTTT. This encodes CSVGEEGQYF.

The sample holds many counts of this clonotype. The J gene is TRBJ2-7, the V gene TRBV3-1; 7 bases are shared with TRBD1. Trimming cost V 2 bases and J 2 bases; bases outside gene matches: 3. CDR1 is LGHDT, CDR2 YNNKEL, per germline (reference sequence). The CDR3 totals 14 residues. This chain's CDR3 is CASSQTGTAYEQYF. The CDR3 region has the DNA TGTGCCAGCAGCCAAACCGGGACAGCCTACGAGCAGTACTTC.

This clonotype was counted a few times. The chain carries TRBV10-3 and TRBJ1-1; tentatively, D is TRBD1 (5 bases). This CDR3 has 15 residues. Trimming pared 0 bases from V and 4 bases from J, leaving 12 bases between. CDR1 and CDR2 from the germline V gene are ENHRY and SYGVKD. The CDR3 DNA reads as TGTGCCATCAGTGAGTCTATAGGGGTAGTCACTGAAGCTTTCTTT. Encoded protein: CAISESIGVVTEAFF.

This clonotype has a handful of counts. J is TRBJ2-3 and V is TRBV7-3, with 8 bases that match TRBD2. The CDR3 has 17 residues. After removal of 2 bases from V and 3 bases from J, the junction contained 10 bases not matched to a gene. CDR1 and CDR2 (germline): SGHTA, FQGTGA. The CDR3 here is CASSLRSGSEWTDTQYF. The CDR3 bases are TGTGCCAGCAGCTTACGGAGCGGGAGTGAATGGACAGATACGCAGTATTTT.